The T cell receptor beta chain described here comes from a study of blood T cell repertoires in COVID-19. Only in-frame clones appear in the TCRdb table, and some are missing; sequencing was by immunoSEQ multiplex PCR. The sample consists of about 200,000 clones, roughly four fifths of them appearing once. CDR1 and CDR2 (germline): SEHNR, FQNEAQ (reference sequence). The CDR3 sequence is 16 residues long. V shed 1 base and J 4 bases; nucleotides not matched to a gene: 9. This receptor was taken from a woman aged 80 or over with COVID-19, enrolled during active disease. The chain uses TRBV7-9 and TRBJ1-2; 7 bases map to TRBD1. The sequenced sample consisted of peripheral blood. For the CDR3, the DNA is TGTGCCAGCAGCTTAGGAGGAGGGGGCGCCGGCTATGGCTACACCTTC. Amino acid sequence: CASSLGGGGAGYGYTF.